The 22 T cell receptor beta chains below were found in one sample sequenced in a study of OX40 agonist ivuxolimab in advanced cancers. The table came from immunoSEQ multiplex PCR; TCRdb's copy has only in-frame clones and leaves some out. This table holds fewer than 120,000 clones, 89% found once. This specimen was CD4+ or CD8+ T cells sorted from blood, taken in a trial of the OX40 agonist ivuxolimab. The receptors derive from an adult with an advanced solid tumor such as melanoma, head and neck, liver or kidney cancer.

The CDR3 bases are TGTGCCAGCAGCTGGGAGTTTCGAGAGACCCAGTACTTC. It yields the protein CASSWEFRETQYF. J is TRBJ2-5 and V is TRBV7-2; tentatively, D is TRBD2 (5 bases). The V gene's germline CDR1 is SGHTA and CDR2 FQGNSA. With 4 bases removed from V and 4 bases from J, the gap between germline ends came to 10 bases. The CDR3 extends over 13 amino acids.

Details on this clone: An end of the junction differs from the germline gene, which may be a read error. J is TRBJ2-6 and V is TRBV5-6, with D unresolved. Germline V gene data show CDR1 as SGHDT and CDR2 as YYEEEE. The CDR3 totals 13 residues. CDR3 residues: CASKSSGANVLTF. The CDR3 DNA reads TGTGCAAGCAAGAGCTCTGGGGCCAACGTCCTGACTTTC.

The rearrangement links TRBV5-1 to TRBJ2-1, with 13 bases that match TRBD2. Germline-derived CDR1 and CDR2 are SGHRS and YFSETQ. V shed 3 bases, J shed 8 bases, and the junction held 5 bases outside the gene matches. This CDR3 comprises 15 residues. CDR3 sequence reads: CASSYGTSGVYEQFF. In DNA form, the CDR3 reads TGCGCCAGCAGCTACGGGACTAGCGGGGTGTATGAGCAGTTCTTC.

V gene TRBV19 combines with J gene TRBJ1-4, with 7 bases matching TRBD1. This CDR3 spans 14 amino acids. CDR1 and CDR2 from the germline V gene are LNHDA and SQIVND (reference sequence). With V trimmed by 8 bases and J by 7 bases, 10 bases remained unmatched. CDR3 in DNA: TGTGCCAGTGGAATCAGAGGGGGCGGTGAAAAACTGTTTTTT. This translates into CASGIRGGGEKLFF.

This CDR3 is CASTGGRALTDTQYF. The CDR3 DNA reads TGTGCCAGCACCGGGGGGAGGGCCCTCACAGATACGCAGTATTTT. The V gene is TRBV9, the J gene TRBJ2-3; 7 bases are a match to TRBD2. The CDR3 contains 15 residues. Germline V gene sequence: CDR1 SGDLS, CDR2 YYNGEE. With V trimmed by 6 bases and J by 2 bases, 9 bases remained unmatched.

J is TRBJ1-5 and V is TRBV7-2; TRBD1 is a possible D gene (6 bases). V lost 5 bases to trimming and J lost 2 bases, with 13 bases between them. Germline lookup yields CDR1 SGHTA and CDR2 FQGNSA. CDR3 length equals 15 residues. CDR3 nucleotides: TGTGCCAGCAGCCCCCCCGGGGGCGGCAATCAGCCCCAGCATTTT. This translates into CASSPPGGGNQPQHF.

The chain is built from TRBV29-1 and TRBJ1-6; D unresolved. Germline V gives CDR1 SQVTM, CDR2 ANQGSEA. V shed 0 bases and J shed 9 bases, with 9 bases lying between them. This CDR3 region has 13 residues. The DNA of the CDR3 is TGCAGCGTTGAAGAGGCTCTGGGTTCACCCCTCCACTTT. Protein product: CSVEEALGSPLHF.

This rearrangement joins TRBV6-6 to TRBJ1-1; D is unresolved. V dropped 5 bases and J dropped 2 bases, with 9 bases sitting between them. The CDR3 length is 13 residues. Germline V gene sequence: CDR1 MNHNY, CDR2 SVGAGI (reference sequence). The DNA of the CDR3 is TGTGCCAGCAGTCGAAATTCAAACACTGAAGCTTTCTTT. Translation: CASSRNSNTEAFF.

The CDR3 sequence: CASSLAGQGAWEKLFF. Written as DNA, the CDR3 is TGTGCCAGCAGCTTGGCCGGGCAGGGGGCCTGGGAAAAACTGTTTTTT. This rearrangement joins TRBV5-4 to TRBJ1-4, with 8 bases aligning to TRBD1. The ends lost 0 bases at V and 8 bases at J; junction bases unmatched: 9. This CDR3 region has 16 residues. CDR1 and CDR2 from the germline V gene are SGHNT and YYREEE (reference sequence).

The J gene is TRBJ2-1, the V gene TRBV4-3; 14 bases agree with TRBD2. CDR1 and CDR2 (germline): LGHNA, YSLEER. The CDR3 covers 16 residues. Losses at the gene ends were 2 bases for V and 5 bases for J; bases not matched to a gene: 2. The CDR3 nucleotides are TGCGCCAGCAGCCAACCGGGACTAGCGGGAGACAATGAGCAGTTCTTC. This codes for CASSQPGLAGDNEQFF.

The CDR3 region has the DNA TGCAGCGTTCACGGACAGGGGGCCTACGAGCAGTACTTC. This translates into CSVHGQGAYEQYF. This chain connects TRBV29-1 to TRBJ2-7, with 10 bases aligning to TRBD1. This CDR3 comprises 13 residues. V lost 5 bases, J lost 2 bases, and 3 bases stayed unmatched. Per the germline V gene, CDR1 is SQVTM and CDR2 is ANQGSEA.

The chain couples TRBV11-2 to TRBJ2-7, with 12 bases lining up with TRBD2. V was clipped by 5 bases and J by 3 bases; unmatched bases: 8. CDR3 length: 16 amino acids. From germline, CDR1 is SGHAT and CDR2 FQNNGV. CDR3 sequence: CASSGRLAGEVYEQYF. As DNA, the CDR3 is TGTGCCAGCAGCGGACGACTAGCGGGAGAGGTCTACGAGCAGTACTTC. Complete variable domain (other parts from reference TRBV11-2 and TRBJ2-7): EAGVAQSPRYKIIEKRQSVAFWCNPISGHATLYWYQQILGQGPKLLIQFQNNGVVDDSQLPKDRFSAERLKGVDSTLKIQPAKLEDSAVYLCASSGRLAGEVYEQYFGPGTRLTVT.

The V gene is TRBV5-8, the J gene TRBJ2-7, with 7 bases identical to TRBD1. The CDR3 is made up of 18 amino acids. Germline trimming cut 0 bases from V and 2 bases from J; bases unmatched to any gene: 14. Germline assignment: CDR1 SGHTS and CDR2 YDEGEE. CDR3 nucleotides: TGTGCCAGCAGCTTGGATGGCGGATCCGGGACAGTGACCTACGAGCAGTACTTC. It encodes CASSLDGGSGTVTYEQYF.

CDR3 residues: CASSLYREDTQYF. CDR3 in DNA: TGTGCCAGCAGTTTGTACAGGGAGGATACGCAGTATTTT. This chain links TRBV28 with TRBJ2-3; possible D gene TRBD1, 6 bases. Trimming took off 3 bases at V and 6 bases at J, with 10 bases between the two ends. Per germline, CDR1 MDHEN and CDR2 SYDVKM. The CDR3 has 13 residues.

CDR3 sequence: CASSTEGVVQPQHF. CDR3 nucleotides: TGTGCCAGCAGCACGGAGGGGGTTGTTCAGCCCCAGCATTTT. This chain connects TRBV6-1 to TRBJ1-5; D perhaps matches TRBD1 (6 bases). This CDR3 is built from 14 residues. Germline CDR1 is MNHNS and CDR2 is SASEGT. The V end lost 6 bases, the J end lost 6 bases, and 15 bases lay between the germline ends.

J is TRBJ1-6 and V is TRBV28; 7 nucleotides line up with TRBD1. Germline trimming cut 3 bases from V and 6 bases from J; bases unmatched to any gene: 8. Germline lookup yields CDR1 MDHEN and CDR2 SYDVKM. The CDR3 consists of 16 residues. The CDR3 spells CASSFASTGTNSPLHF. The CDR3 DNA reads TGTGCCAGCAGTTTCGCGTCGACAGGGACTAATTCACCCCTCCACTTT.

The chain has TRBV4-3 and TRBJ1-4; tentatively, D is TRBD1 (6 bases). Germline V gene data show CDR1 as LGHNA and CDR2 as YSLEER. This CDR3 comprises 16 residues. Trimming shortened V by 2 bases and J by 4 bases, and 14 bases separated the two germline ends. The CDR3 bases are TGCGCCAGCAGCCAATCTCCGGGACACCTTAATGAAAAACTGTTTTTT. Amino acids: CASSQSPGHLNEKLFF.

The chain employs TRBV15 and TRBJ2-1; 7 bases fit TRBD2. This CDR3 is 15 amino acids long. V shed 2 bases and J 5 bases; nucleotides not matched to a gene: 6. The germline gives CDR1 LNHNV, CDR2 YYDKDF (reference sequence). In DNA, the CDR3 is TGTGCCACCAGCAGACTGTGGGACTACGACAATGAGCAGTTCTTC. Protein product: CATSRLWDYDNEQFF.

The chain recombines TRBV5-1 with TRBJ2-5, with D perhaps matching TRBD1 or TRBD2 (7 bases each). Germline V lookup: CDR1 SGHRS, CDR2 YFSETQ. CDR3 length equals 14 residues. Trimming stripped 0 bases from V and 5 bases from J, with 11 bases between. CDR3 region: CASSLDRGGETQYF. CDR3 nucleotide sequence: TGCGCCAGCAGCTTGGACAGGGGAGGGGAGACCCAGTACTTC.

This clone has only one observation. The J gene is TRBJ1-3, the V gene TRBV2, with a possible D match to TRBD1 (6 bases). The CDR3 contains 13 residues. Per the germline V gene, CDR1 is SNHLY and CDR2 is FYNNEI. V was pared by 8 bases and J by 5 bases, with 13 bases between. The CDR3 sequence: CASGRGGRNTIYF. The CDR3 region has the DNA TGTGCCAGCGGTAGGGGGGGGAGAAACACCATATATTTT.

Notes on this clone: Other DNA sequences from this sample encode an identical CDR3 as well. J is TRBJ2-6 and V is TRBV27; no definite D call. V lost 2 bases, J lost 0 bases, and 5 bases lay in between. CDR1 and CDR2 from the germline V gene are MNHEY and SMNVEV (reference sequence). CDR3 length: 15 residues. The CDR3 coding sequence is TGTGCCAGCAGTTTAACAGTCTCTGGGGCCAACGTCCTGACTTTC. It is translated as CASSLTVSGANVLTF.

The chain joins TRBV5-1 to TRBJ2-5; D is uncertain. This CDR3 has 14 residues. Trimming took 3 bases from V and 5 from J, leaving 14 bases between them. Germline V gives CDR1 SGHRS, CDR2 YFSETQ. The CDR3, as DNA: TGCGCCAGCAGCTCGTCACCAGGAAGGGAGACCCAGTACTTC. Its translation: CASSSSPGRETQYF.